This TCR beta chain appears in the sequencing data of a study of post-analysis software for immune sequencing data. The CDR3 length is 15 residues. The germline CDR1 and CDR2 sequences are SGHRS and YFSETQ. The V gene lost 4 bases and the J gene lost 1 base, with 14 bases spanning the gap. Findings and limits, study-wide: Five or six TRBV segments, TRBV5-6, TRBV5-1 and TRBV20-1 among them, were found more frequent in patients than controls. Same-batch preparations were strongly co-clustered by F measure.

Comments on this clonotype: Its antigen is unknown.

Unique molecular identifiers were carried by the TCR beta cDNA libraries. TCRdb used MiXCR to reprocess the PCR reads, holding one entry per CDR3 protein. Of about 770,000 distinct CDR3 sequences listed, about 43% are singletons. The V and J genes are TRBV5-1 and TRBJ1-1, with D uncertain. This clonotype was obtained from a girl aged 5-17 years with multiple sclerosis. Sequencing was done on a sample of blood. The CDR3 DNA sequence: TGCGCCAGCAGCCGGAACTTACAGCAGAACACTGAAGCTTTCTTT. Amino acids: CASSRNLQQNTEAFF.